Presented here are 28 T cell receptor beta chains from one specimen sequenced in a study of Ad26.COV2.S vaccination and SARS-CoV-2 variants listed by TCRdb under 2021. In light of the paper, this sample's treatment or condition label describes: over 15 received Ad26.COV2.S at low or high dose, single or two shots; a few received placebo; per-sample allocation not given. Repertoires of vaccine and placebo recipients were sequenced from samples collected on day 63 after the first injection. Library preparation was by the immunoSEQ multiplex PCR assay. Drawn from immuneACCESS, this table holds only the in-frame rearrangements with V and J called that TCRdb kept. Clones are partly lost; checked studies trace under half to an unresolved V gene and leave the rest unexplained. In all, the sample holds hundreds of thousands of clones, and 70% to 90% of those were seen once. The top ten hold roughly 3.5% of the sample.

Sequenced material: peripheral blood, taken in a trial of Ad26.COV2.S vaccine versus placebo. The receptors here all came from a person aged 18 to 65 who received the Ad26.COV2.S COVID-19 vaccine or a placebo.

The rearrangement joins TRBV24-1 to TRBJ2-5; D remains ambiguous. V lost 1 base and J 2 bases, leaving 16 bases between the germline ends. This CDR3 has 17 residues. In germline, CDR1 is KGHDR, CDR2 SFDVKD. This CDR3 reads CATSDFRSADPQETQYF. The CDR3 bases are TGTGCCACCAGTGATTTTAGAAGTGCAGATCCTCAAGAGACCCAGTACTTC.

The chain recombines TRBV7-6 with TRBJ1-1; D gene unclear. Germline CDR1 is SGHVS and CDR2 is FNYEAQ. This CDR3 contains 13 residues. The germline V and J ends were trimmed by 1 base and 5 bases, with 8 bases remaining between them. Written as DNA, the CDR3 is TGTGCCAGCAGCTTAGATAGGGATACTGAAGCTTTCTTT. This sequence encodes CASSLDRDTEAFF.

The rearrangement uses TRBV6-5 and TRBJ1-6; D unclear. The CDR3 runs to 14 residues. In germline, CDR1 is MNHEY, CDR2 SVGAGI. The ends were cut back, 6 bases at V and 2 bases at J, with 8 bases in the middle. The CDR3 region has the DNA TGTGCCAGCAGCCCCTGGGCCTATAATTCACCCCTCCACTTT. Translated, it gives CASSPWAYNSPLHF.

The V and J genes are TRBV19 and TRBJ1-5; D is uncertain. Germline V gene sequence: CDR1 LNHDA, CDR2 SQIVND (reference sequence). This CDR3 region has 15 residues. The V and J ends lost 7 bases and 3 bases respectively, with 16 bases between them. CDR3 residues: CASKMGAVNNQPQHF. The CDR3 DNA follows: TGTGCCAGTAAGATGGGTGCAGTTAACAATCAGCCCCAGCATTTT.

This rearrangement joins TRBV7-8 to TRBJ2-7, with TRBD2 as a possible D gene (5 bases). The V end lost 5 bases, the J end lost 2 bases, and 10 bases lay between the germline ends. The CDR3 is 13 residues long. From germline, CDR1 is SGHVS and CDR2 FQNEAQ. CDR3 nucleotides: TGTGCCAGCAGCCGCGGACTCACCTACGAGCAGTACTTC. This sequence encodes CASSRGLTYEQYF.

The V gene is TRBV10-1, the J gene TRBJ2-3, with a tentative D call TRBD1 (5 bases). CDR3 size: 15 residues. V was pared by 2 bases and J by 0 bases, with 9 bases between. The V gene's germline CDR1 is WNHNN and CDR2 SYGVQD (reference sequence). CDR3 sequence (DNA): TGCGCCAGCAGTGAGGCTTGGACAAGCACAGATACGCAGTATTTT. Translated: CASSEAWTSTDTQYF.

The genes are TRBV19 and TRBJ2-3; TRBD1 or TRBD2 may be the D gene (5 bases each). Trimming pared 0 bases from V and 3 bases from J, leaving 13 bases between. This CDR3 has 16 residues. CDR1 and CDR2 (germline): LNHDA, SQIVND (reference sequence). The CDR3 region is CASSIDWGLRTDTQYF. CDR3 nucleotide sequence: TGTGCCAGTAGTATAGATTGGGGGTTGAGGACAGATACGCAGTATTTT.

The chain recombines TRBV9 with TRBJ1-1, with D unresolved. CDR1 and CDR2 from the germline V gene are SGDLS and YYNGEE. V lost 3 bases and J 5 bases, leaving 14 bases between the germline ends. The CDR3 spans 14 residues. For the CDR3, the DNA is TGTGCCAGCAGCGCGTCCTTAGGAGATACTGAAGCTTTCTTT. It is translated as CASSASLGDTEAFF.

This clone was detected only a few times. The chain combines TRBV15 with TRBJ2-7; D is unclear. Per the germline V gene, CDR1 is LNHNV and CDR2 is YYDKDF (reference sequence). The CDR3 is 15 residues long. Trimming stripped 0 bases from V and 5 bases from J, with 14 bases between. The CDR3 DNA reads as TGTGCCACCAGCAGAGATCAATCGTCCCGCCACGAGCAGTACTTC. Translation gives CATSRDQSSRHEQYF.

A note on this clone: The sample contains more than one DNA sequence encoding this CDR3. This chain joins TRBV6-5 and TRBJ1-5, with a tentative D call TRBD1 (5 bases). In germline, CDR1 is MNHEY, CDR2 SVGAGI. The CDR3 runs 13 residues. Trimming took off 0 bases at V and 5 bases at J, with 5 bases between the two ends. CDR3 nucleotides: TGTGCCAGCAGTTACTCGACAGATCAGCCCCAGCATTTT. Encoded protein: CASSYSTDQPQHF.

The chain uses TRBV6-5 and TRBJ2-7, with a possible D match to TRBD1 (6 bases). This CDR3 has 16 amino acids. V was pared by 0 bases and J by 2 bases, with 14 bases between. The germline CDR1 and CDR2 sequences are MNHEY and SVGAGI. CDR3 nucleotide sequence: TGTGCCAGCAGTTACTCGAGGGGGAGTAGGACCTACGAGCAGTACTTC. It codes for CASSYSRGSRTYEQYF.

The chain carries TRBV11-2 and TRBJ2-7, with unresolved D. V dropped 4 bases and J dropped 0 bases, with 4 bases sitting between them. The germline V gene has CDR1 SGHAT and CDR2 FQNNGV. This CDR3 contains 12 residues. CDR3 nucleotide sequence: TGTGCCAGCAGCTCCCTCTCCTACGAGCAGTACTTC. Its translation: CASSSLSYEQYF.

V is TRBV5-1 and J is TRBJ2-5; TRBD2 matches 11 bases. Losses at the gene ends were 0 bases for V and 5 bases for J; bases not matched to a gene: 9. The CDR3 is made up of 17 amino acids. Per germline, CDR1 SGHRS and CDR2 YFSETQ. CDR3 sequence (DNA): TGCGCCAGCAGCTTGGCTGGTAGCGGGGGGGCCTGGGAGACCCAGTACTTC. It yields the protein CASSLAGSGGAWETQYF.

CDR3 residues: CASSLGGQTGNQPQHF. The CDR3 bases are TGTGCCAGCAGCTTAGGTGGACAAACGGGCAATCAGCCCCAGCATTTT. The V call is TRBV11-2, the J call TRBJ1-5, with a tentative D call TRBD1 (5 bases). CDR3 length: 16 residues. Germline CDR1 SGHAT, CDR2 FQNNGV. Between the trimmed V and J ends, which lost 1 base and 2 bases, there was a span of 12 bases. The complete variable domain, with remaining parts taken from reference TRBV11-2 and TRBJ1-5, reads EAGVAQSPRYKIIEKRQSVAFWCNPISGHATLYWYQQILGQGPKLLIQFQNNGVVDDSQLPKDRFSAERLKGVDSTLKIQPAKLEDSAVYLCASSLGGQTGNQPQHFGDGTRLSIL.

V and J are TRBV11-2 and TRBJ2-4, with 7 bases identical to TRBD1. The CDR3 covers 14 residues. Losses at the gene ends were 5 bases for V and 1 base for J; bases not matched to a gene: 2. Germline-derived CDR1 and CDR2 are SGHAT and FQNNGV. The chain's CDR3 is CASSPGQAKNIQYF. CDR3 coding DNA: TGTGCCAGCAGCCCGGGACAGGCCAAAAACATTCAGTACTTC.

The rearrangement uses TRBV7-9 and TRBJ2-3, with 7 bases lining up with TRBD1. J was trimmed by 4 bases and V by 5 bases; bases with no gene match: 6. Germline V gene lookup returns CDR1 SEHNR and CDR2 FQNEAQ (reference sequence). The CDR3 runs 14 residues. DNA for the CDR3: TGTGCCAGCAGCCCGCTGGGACAGTCAGATACGCAGTATTTT. The encoded protein is CASSPLGQSDTQYF.

In its sample, this clone was seen once. The CDR3 spells CSASEPRDRGKQYF. CDR3 bases: TGCAGTGCTAGTGAGCCTCGGGACAGGGGCAAGCAGTACTTC. The chain recombines TRBV20-1 with TRBJ2-7; 10 bases agree with TRBD1. Trimming at V came to 3 bases and at J to 8 bases, leaving 10 bases not matched to a gene. CDR3 size: 14 residues. Germline CDR1 is DFQATT and CDR2 is SNEGSKA (reference sequence).

The chain carries TRBV9 and TRBJ1-2; unclear D gene. This CDR3 has 14 amino acids. With 3 bases removed from V and 5 bases from J, the gap between germline ends came to 14 bases. The V gene's germline CDR1 is SGDLS and CDR2 YYNGEE. CDR3: CASSASLGLYGYTF. The CDR3 nucleotides are TGTGCCAGCAGCGCCTCCCTGGGTCTGTATGGCTACACCTTC.

This chain uses TRBV25-1 with TRBJ2-5; a weak D match, TRBD2 (5 bases). Germline CDR1 is MGHDK and CDR2 is SYGVNS. The length of the CDR3 is 13 residues. Trimming shortened V by 6 bases and J by 2 bases, and 10 bases separated the two germline ends. This CDR3 is CASRGLGQETQYF. CDR3 nucleotide sequence: TGTGCCAGCAGAGGACTCGGGCAAGAGACCCAGTACTTC.

The chain carries TRBV7-9 and TRBJ2-1; 15 bases are a match to TRBD2. Looked up from germline, CDR1 is SEHNR and CDR2 is FQNEAQ (reference sequence). V shed 5 bases and J 6 bases; nucleotides not matched to a gene: 2. CDR3 size: 15 residues. The CDR3 here is CASSKGLAGGNEQFF. CDR3 nucleotide sequence: TGTGCCAGCAGCAAGGGACTAGCGGGAGGCAATGAGCAGTTCTTC.

The chain combines TRBV5-4 with TRBJ2-5, with 10 bases that match TRBD2. CDR3 length: 13 amino acids. Germline values: CDR1 SGHNT, CDR2 YYREEE (reference sequence). Trimming took 5 bases from V and 5 from J; bases not matched to a gene: 3. The CDR3: CASRTSGMETQYF. In DNA form, the CDR3 reads TGTGCCAGCAGAACTAGCGGGATGGAGACCCAGTACTTC.

This chain joins TRBV3-1 (or the pseudogene TRBV3-2) and TRBJ2-7; 7 nucleotides agree with TRBD1. Germline V CDR1 and CDR2: LGHDT, YNNKEL (reference sequence). The CDR3 is made up of 17 amino acids. J lost 3 bases, V lost 0 bases, and 11 bases had no gene match. The CDR3 DNA is TGTGCCAGCAGCCAAGAAAGATCGGGACAGTTGGTCTACGAGCAGTACTTC. Translating gives CASSQERSGQLVYEQYF.

This sequence joins TRBV5-1 and TRBJ2-1, with 10 bases that match TRBD2. There are 17 residues in the CDR3. J was trimmed by 9 bases and V by 4 bases; bases with no gene match: 16. Germline lookup yields CDR1 SGHRS and CDR2 YFSETQ. The CDR3 coding sequence is TGCGCCAGCAGCATCTTTAGCTTAGCGGGAGGTCTGAGTGAGCAGTTCTTC. Residues: CASSIFSLAGGLSEQFF.

The CDR3 sequence is CASSAADGTFNGYTF. CDR3 DNA sequence: TGTGCCAGTAGTGCAGCCGACGGGACATTTAATGGCTACACCTTC. This rearrangement joins TRBV19 to TRBJ1-2, with TRBD1 as a possible D gene (6 bases). Germline V gene sequence: CDR1 LNHDA, CDR2 SQIVND (reference sequence). Trimming took off 5 bases at V and 6 bases at J, with 19 bases between the two ends. There are 15 residues in the CDR3. The full variable domain, completed using reference TRBV19 and TRBJ1-2, is DGGITQSPKYLFRKEGQNVTLSCEQNLNHDAMYWYRQDPGQGLRLIYYSQIVNDFQKGDIAEGYSVSREKKESFPLTVTSAQKNPTAFYLCASSAADGTFNGYTFGSGTRLTVV.

The V call is TRBV5-4, the J call TRBJ2-6, with 7 bases lining up with TRBD1. The CDR3 is 17 residues long. The V gene's germline CDR1 is SGHNT and CDR2 YYREEE (reference sequence). Unmatched junction bases numbered 7, after V lost 4 bases and J lost 0 bases. This CDR3 reads CASSPGQAGSGANVLTF. In DNA, the CDR3 is TGTGCCAGCAGCCCTGGACAGGCCGGCTCTGGGGCCAACGTCCTGACTTTC.

This chain joins TRBV25-1 and TRBJ2-1; D unresolved. The CDR3 covers 12 residues. Trimming took off 5 bases at V and 6 bases at J, with 8 bases between the two ends. Germline V gives CDR1 MGHDK, CDR2 SYGVNS. CDR3 in amino acids: CASSYEGNEQFF. CDR3 coding DNA: TGTGCCAGCAGTTACGAAGGCAATGAGCAGTTCTTC.

This clone has just a few counts. The chain joins TRBV19 to TRBJ1-2; D perhaps matches TRBD1 (5 bases). The V end lost 11 bases, the J end lost 4 bases, and 23 bases lay between the germline ends. CDR3 length: 15 amino acids. Germline CDR1 reads LNHDA; CDR2 reads SQIVND (reference sequence). Written as DNA, the CDR3 is TGTGCCTCAAAAAAGACGGAGAGTGGGGGCTATGGCTACACCTTC. It codes for CASKKTESGGYGYTF.

The chain couples TRBV5-1 to TRBJ1-1, with TRBD1 identical over 8 bases. With V trimmed by 4 bases and J by 12 bases, 20 bases remained unmatched. Germline values: CDR1 SGHRS, CDR2 YFSETQ. This CDR3 spans 16 amino acids. CDR3 loop: CASSLNLPGQAPGSFF. The CDR3 DNA reads TGCGCCAGCAGCCTTAACTTACCGGGACAGGCCCCCGGGTCTTTCTTT.